These 15 T cell receptor beta chains came from one sample sequenced in a study of identical twins. In TCRdb, the 5' RACE reads were re-called with MiXCR into one record per CDR3 protein. This table has over 550,000 distinct CDR3 sequences, just over 7% appearing once. These data also formed part of another study, on yellow fever vaccine responses in identical twins.

The sample was PBMCs. The receptors come from a woman between 18 and 29 years old in good health.

This clonotype was detected only a few times. CDR3 region: CASSESRGGRTPTEAFF. CDR3 nucleotides: TGTGCCAGCAGTGAATCGCGGGGGGGACGAACGCCCACTGAAGCTTTCTTT. The V call is TRBV25-1, the J call TRBJ1-1; D possibly corresponds to TRBD1 (5 bases). The CDR3 is 17 amino acids. CDR1 and CDR2 from the germline V gene are MGHDK and SYGVNS. V was shortened by 1 base and J by 4 bases, with 19 bases between the two germline ends.

Ten or more counts support this clonotype. The chain has TRBV7-6 and TRBJ1-6, with TRBD1 as a possible D gene (6 bases). Germline V gene sequence: CDR1 SGHVS, CDR2 FNYEAQ. There are 14 residues in the CDR3. Trimming left V 5 bases short and J 7 bases short, with 12 bases between. This CDR3 is CASSPDRGNSPLHF. CDR3 coding DNA: TGTGCCAGCAGCCCGGACAGAGGGAATTCACCCCTCCACTTT.

In its sample, this clonotype was seen a few times. The genes are TRBV5-6 and TRBJ2-1; 11 nucleotides match TRBD2. CDR3 length equals 16 residues. Per germline, CDR1 SGHDT and CDR2 YYEEEE. V was clipped by 4 bases and J by 5 bases; unmatched bases: 8. CDR3 amino acids: CASSLPGTSGDNEQFF. The CDR3 DNA follows: TGTGCCAGCAGCCTACCAGGGACTAGCGGAGACAATGAGCAGTTCTTC.

This clonotype was observed at least ten times. The chain couples TRBV5-6 to TRBJ1-6; D gene uncertain. The CDR3 length is 14 residues. Germline V CDR1 and CDR2: SGHDT, YYEEEE. V gave up 5 bases and J gave up 5 bases, with 11 bases separating them. CDR3 loop: CASSNGLDNSPLHF. CDR3 sequence (DNA): TGTGCCAGCAGTAACGGACTGGATAATTCACCCCTCCACTTT.

The chain is built from TRBV4-1 and TRBJ2-1; 7 bases are shared with TRBD2. Germline-derived CDR1 and CDR2 are MGHRA and YSYEKL. V shed 3 bases, J shed 1 base, and the junction held 3 bases outside the gene matches. The CDR3 runs 15 residues. The CDR3 nucleotides read TGCGCCAGCAGCCAGCTGGGGGGGTCCTACAATGAGCAGTTCTTC. Encoded protein: CASSQLGGSYNEQFF.

This sequence joins TRBV21-1 and TRBJ2-7; TRBD2 is the table's D call, not checked against the DNA. TRBV21-1 is a pseudogene locus. There are 17 residues in the CDR3. The chain's CDR3 is CASSKARLAGVPYEQYF. CDR3 sequence (DNA): TGTGCCAGCAGCAAAGCTCGACTAGCGGGGGTTCCCTACGAGCAGTACTTC.

J is TRBJ2-2 and V is TRBV6-1; 11 bases line up with TRBD2. Germline V gene lookup returns CDR1 MNHNS and CDR2 SASEGT. The CDR3 sequence is 17 residues long. The V gene end was trimmed by 6 bases and the J gene end by 3 bases; junction bases not matched to a gene: 9. Here the CDR3 DNA reads TGTGCCAGCAGCCGCAATAGCGGGGGGGCGGACACCGGGGAGCTGTTTTTT. The encoded protein is CASSRNSGGADTGELFF.

This clonotype was seen more than once but under ten times. V gene TRBV19 combines with J gene TRBJ2-2; D is uncertain. The CDR3 extends over 15 amino acids. V was trimmed by 6 bases and J by 0 bases, leaving 11 bases between them. The germline gives CDR1 LNHDA, CDR2 SQIVND (reference sequence). The CDR3: CASSWPVSNTGELFF. The CDR3, as DNA: TGTGCCAGTAGCTGGCCCGTTTCGAACACCGGGGAGCTGTTTTTT.

This chain connects TRBV6-8 to TRBJ2-1; 9 bases agree with TRBD2. Losses at the gene ends were 0 bases for V and 6 bases for J; bases not matched to a gene: 9. The V gene's germline CDR1 is MNHGY and CDR2 SAAAGT. The CDR3 extends over 17 amino acids. The CDR3: CASSYSWSAGGRNEQFF. The CDR3 nucleotides are TGTGCCAGCAGTTACTCGTGGAGCGCGGGAGGGCGCAATGAGCAGTTCTTC.

This clonotype was counted at least ten times. The J gene is TRBJ2-1, the V gene TRBV5-1; 10 nucleotides line up with TRBD2. Germline-derived CDR1 and CDR2 are SGHRS and YFSETQ. V shed 9 bases, J shed 7 bases, and the junction held 10 bases outside the gene matches. This CDR3 contains 14 residues. Here the CDR3 DNA reads TGCGCCACCGGGTCCGGGACTAGCGTTAATGAGCAGTTCTTC. As protein: CATGSGTSVNEQFF.

This chain uses TRBV4-2 with TRBJ2-7; D gene ambiguous. The CDR3 is made up of 13 amino acids. Germline V lookup: CDR1 LGHNA, CDR2 YNFKEQ. The V gene lost 4 bases and the J gene lost 0 bases, with 7 bases spanning the gap. Here the CDR3 DNA reads TGTGCCAGCAGCCCTCGGAGCTCCTACGAGCAGTACTTC. Translating it yields CASSPRSSYEQYF.

This clonotype came up a few times. The rearrangement links TRBV7-2 to TRBJ2-3, with TRBD2 identical over 10 bases. The CDR3 has 15 amino acids. Germline values: CDR1 SGHTA, CDR2 FQGNSA. J gave up 4 bases and V 6 bases, and 7 bases lay outside the gene matches. CDR3: CASSPSGSRADTQYF. For the CDR3, the DNA is TGTGCCAGCAGTCCTAGCGGGAGTCGGGCAGATACGCAGTATTTT.

The chain links TRBV29-1 to TRBJ2-1, with 11 positions matching TRBD2. CDR1 is SQVTM and CDR2 is ANQGSEA in the germline V gene. The V gene end was trimmed by 7 bases and the J gene end by 2 bases; junction bases not matched to a gene: 4. CDR3 length: 14 residues. Here the CDR3 DNA reads TGCAGCGGGACTAGCGGGTTTACCTACAATGAGCAGTTCTTC. It codes for CSGTSGFTYNEQFF.

This clonotype was seen more than once but under ten times. The chain links TRBV11-2 to TRBJ2-3; D is possibly TRBD1 (5 bases). The CDR3 sequence is 15 residues long. Germline V gives CDR1 SGHAT, CDR2 FQNNGV. Deletions cut 5 bases from V and 1 base from J, with 13 bases between. CDR3 nucleotides: TGTGCCAGCAGCCTCAGGGCTGAGGGCACAGATACGCAGTATTTT. The encoded protein is CASSLRAEGTDTQYF. Full variable domain (missing parts from reference TRBV11-2 and TRBJ2-3): EAGVAQSPRYKIIEKRQSVAFWCNPISGHATLYWYQQILGQGPKLLIQFQNNGVVDDSQLPKDRFSAERLKGVDSTLKIQPAKLEDSAVYLCASSLRAEGTDTQYFGPGTRLTVL.

This clonotype was picked up one time. V and J are TRBV5-6 and TRBJ2-3; maybe TRBD2 (7 bases). The CDR3 spans 16 residues. Germline CDR1 is SGHDT and CDR2 is YYEEEE. V dropped 4 bases and J dropped 0 bases, with 15 bases sitting between them. The chain's CDR3 is CASSGDGGRSTDTQYF. DNA for the CDR3: TGTGCCAGCAGCGGCGACGGGGGGCGGAGCACAGATACGCAGTATTTT.